The source of this T cell receptor beta chain is a study of T cell repertoires in cytomegalovirus infection. Overall study: Indications came from public TCR beta signatures; they pointed to CMV infection and to a matching HLA type.

Regarding the study as a whole: Accumulated public TCR beta family frequency recognized individuals carrying CMV together with the relevant HLA. CMV-specific TCR beta clonotypes restricted by HLA-C dominated the ex vivo response.

Germline assignment: CDR1 SGHAT and CDR2 FQDESV (reference sequence). There are 15 residues in the CDR3. Trimming removed 4 bases from V and 8 bases from J; junction bases left unmatched: 11. TCRdb called the reads again in MiXCR, with one record for every CDR3 protein. The sample carries over 100,000 distinct CDR3 sequences, approximately 16% recorded once. The sample holds a few counts of this clonotype. Its matching antigen is unknown. This sequence was found in a human donor in good health (CMV status not recorded). Some clones in this sample may be carry-over from other donors' samples. The rearrangement links TRBV11-1 to TRBJ2-1, with 7 nucleotides matching TRBD1. The sequenced material came from PBMCs. This CDR3 is CASSSRDRVSHEQFF. DNA for the CDR3: TGTGCCAGCAGCTCCCGGGACAGAGTGTCCCATGAGCAGTTCTTC.